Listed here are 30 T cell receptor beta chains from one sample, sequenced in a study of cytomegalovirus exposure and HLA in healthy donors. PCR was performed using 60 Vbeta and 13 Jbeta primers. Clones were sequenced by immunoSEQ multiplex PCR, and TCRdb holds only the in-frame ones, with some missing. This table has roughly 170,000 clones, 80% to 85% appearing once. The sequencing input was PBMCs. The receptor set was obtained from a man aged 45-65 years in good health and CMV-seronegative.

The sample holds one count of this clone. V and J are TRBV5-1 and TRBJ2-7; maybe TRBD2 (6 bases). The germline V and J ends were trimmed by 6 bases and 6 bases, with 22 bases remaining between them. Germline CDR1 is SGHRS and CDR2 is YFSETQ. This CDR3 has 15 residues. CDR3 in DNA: TGCGCCAGCACCCTCGTCGGACCTCCCGGGGGCGAGCAGTACTTC. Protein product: CASTLVGPPGGEQYF. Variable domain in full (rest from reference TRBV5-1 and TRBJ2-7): KAGVTQTPRYLIKTRGQQVTLSCSPISGHRSVSWYQQTPGQGLQFLFEYFSETQRNKGNFPGRFSGRQFSNSRSEMNVSTLELGDSALYLCASTLVGPPGGEQYFGPGTRLTVT.

The CDR3 bases are TGTGCCAGCAGCCCTCGGGACAGGGTCAACACTGAAGCTTTCTTT. This codes for CASSPRDRVNTEAFF. The rearrangement links TRBV7-9 to TRBJ1-1, with TRBD1 matching over 9 bases. Trimming took 5 bases from V and 2 from J; bases not matched to a gene: 6. Germline V gene data show CDR1 as SEHNR and CDR2 as FQNEAQ (reference sequence). The CDR3 is made up of 15 amino acids.

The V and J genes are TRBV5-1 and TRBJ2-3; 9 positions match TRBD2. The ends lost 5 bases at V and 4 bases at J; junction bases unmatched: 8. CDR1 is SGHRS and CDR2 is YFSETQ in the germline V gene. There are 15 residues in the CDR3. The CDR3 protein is CASREAGGPSDTQYF. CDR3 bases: TGCGCCAGCAGAGAGGCGGGGGGGCCTTCAGATACGCAGTATTTT.

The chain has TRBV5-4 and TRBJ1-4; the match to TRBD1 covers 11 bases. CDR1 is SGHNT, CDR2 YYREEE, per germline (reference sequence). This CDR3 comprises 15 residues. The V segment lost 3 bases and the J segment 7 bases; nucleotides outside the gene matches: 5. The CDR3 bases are TGTGCCAGCAGCTCAAAGGGACAGGGGGGTGAAAAACTGTTTTTT. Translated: CASSSKGQGGEKLFF.

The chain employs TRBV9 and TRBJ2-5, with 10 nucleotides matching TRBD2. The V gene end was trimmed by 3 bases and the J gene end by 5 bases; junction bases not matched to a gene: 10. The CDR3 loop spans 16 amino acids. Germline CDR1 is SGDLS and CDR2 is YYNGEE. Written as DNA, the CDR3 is TGTGCCAGCAGCGACTCTAGCGGGAGTATAGGGGAGACCCAGTACTTC. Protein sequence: CASSDSSGSIGETQYF. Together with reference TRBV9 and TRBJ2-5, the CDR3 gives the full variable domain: DSGVTQTPKHLITATGQRVTLRCSPRSGDLSVYWYQQSLDQGLQFLIQYYNGEERAKGNILERFSAQQFPDLHSELNLSSLELGDSALYFCASSDSSGSIGETQYFGPGTRLLVL.

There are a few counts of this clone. CDR3 nucleotide sequence: TGCGCCAGCAGCCATGGACAGGGGGCGAGTGAAAAACTGTTTTTT. As protein: CASSHGQGASEKLFF. The rearrangement joins TRBV4-3 to TRBJ1-4, with 11 bases lining up with TRBD1. Germline loops: CDR1 LGHNA, CDR2 YSLEER. The trim removed 3 bases at V and 7 bases at J, leaving 4 bases unmatched. CDR3 length: 15 amino acids.

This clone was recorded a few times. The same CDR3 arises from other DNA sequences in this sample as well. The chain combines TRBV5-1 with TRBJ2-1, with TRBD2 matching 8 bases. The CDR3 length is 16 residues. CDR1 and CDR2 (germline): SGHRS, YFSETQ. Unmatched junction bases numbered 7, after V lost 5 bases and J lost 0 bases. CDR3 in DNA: TGCGCCAGCAGTCGGGCGGGAGGCAGCTCCTACAATGAGCAGTTCTTC. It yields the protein CASSRAGGSSYNEQFF.

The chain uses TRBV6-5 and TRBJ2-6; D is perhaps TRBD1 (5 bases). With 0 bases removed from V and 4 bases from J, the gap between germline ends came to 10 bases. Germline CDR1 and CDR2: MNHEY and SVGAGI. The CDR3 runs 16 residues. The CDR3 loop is CASSYSVGVGANVLTF. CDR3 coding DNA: TGTGCCAGCAGTTACTCGGTAGGGGTCGGGGCCAACGTCCTGACTTTC.

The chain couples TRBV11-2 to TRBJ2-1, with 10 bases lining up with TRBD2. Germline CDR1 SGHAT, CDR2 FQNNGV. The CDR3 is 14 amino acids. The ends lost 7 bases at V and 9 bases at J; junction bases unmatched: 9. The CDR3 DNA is TGTGCCAGCACCTCAACCGGGACTAGCGCTGAGCAGTTCTTC. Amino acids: CASTSTGTSAEQFF.

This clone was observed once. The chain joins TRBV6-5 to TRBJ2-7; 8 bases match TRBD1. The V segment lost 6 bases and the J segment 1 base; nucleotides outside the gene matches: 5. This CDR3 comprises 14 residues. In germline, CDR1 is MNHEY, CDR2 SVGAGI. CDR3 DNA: TGTGCCAGCAGGATGGGACAGGCATCCTACGAGCAGTACTTC. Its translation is CASRMGQASYEQYF.

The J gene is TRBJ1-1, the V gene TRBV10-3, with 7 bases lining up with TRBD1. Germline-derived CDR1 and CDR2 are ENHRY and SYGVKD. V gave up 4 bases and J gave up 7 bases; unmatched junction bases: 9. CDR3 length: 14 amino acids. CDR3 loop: CAISVRQGPNEAFF. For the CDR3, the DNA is TGTGCCATCAGTGTTAGACAGGGCCCAAATGAAGCTTTCTTT.

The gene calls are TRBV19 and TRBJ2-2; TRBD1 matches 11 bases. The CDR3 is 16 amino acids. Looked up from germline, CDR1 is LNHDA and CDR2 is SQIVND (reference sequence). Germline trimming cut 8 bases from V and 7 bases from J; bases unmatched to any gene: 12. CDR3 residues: CASALWTGGADGELFF. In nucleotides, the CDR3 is TGTGCCAGTGCCCTGTGGACAGGGGGCGCAGACGGGGAGCTGTTTTTT.

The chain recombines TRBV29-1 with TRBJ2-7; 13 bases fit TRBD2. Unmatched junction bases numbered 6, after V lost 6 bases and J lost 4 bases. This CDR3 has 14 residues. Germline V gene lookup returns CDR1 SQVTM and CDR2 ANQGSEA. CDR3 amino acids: CSVASTSGGYEQYF. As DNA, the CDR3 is TGCAGCGTCGCTTCGACTAGCGGGGGGTACGAGCAGTACTTC.

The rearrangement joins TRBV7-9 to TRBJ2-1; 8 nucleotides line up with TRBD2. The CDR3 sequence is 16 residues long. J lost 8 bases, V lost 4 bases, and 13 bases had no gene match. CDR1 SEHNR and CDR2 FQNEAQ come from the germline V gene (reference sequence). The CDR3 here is CASSSAIAGSSDEQFF. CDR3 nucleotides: TGTGCCAGCAGCTCCGCGATAGCGGGATCTTCGGATGAGCAGTTCTTC.

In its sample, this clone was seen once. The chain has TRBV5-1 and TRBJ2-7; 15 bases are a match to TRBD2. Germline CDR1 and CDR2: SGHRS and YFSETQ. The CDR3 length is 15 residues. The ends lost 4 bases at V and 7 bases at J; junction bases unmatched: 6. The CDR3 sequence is CASSGAGLAGGEQYF. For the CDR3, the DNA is TGCGCCAGCAGCGGAGCGGGACTAGCGGGGGGTGAGCAGTACTTC.

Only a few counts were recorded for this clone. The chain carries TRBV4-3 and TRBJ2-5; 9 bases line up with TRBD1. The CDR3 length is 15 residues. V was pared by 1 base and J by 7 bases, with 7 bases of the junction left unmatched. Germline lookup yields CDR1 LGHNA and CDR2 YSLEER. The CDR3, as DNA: TGCGCCAGCAGCCAAGCGGACAGGGGATCAGGGACCCAGTACTTC. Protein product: CASSQADRGSGTQYF.

CDR3 coding DNA: TGTGCCTGGAGTGTGGCCGGGACTAGCGGGATTGGGGATGAGCAGTTCTTC. Amino acid sequence: CAWSVAGTSGIGDEQFF. The chain carries TRBV30 and TRBJ2-1, with 13 bases lining up with TRBD2. Germline V gene sequence: CDR1 GTSNPN, CDR2 SVGIG (reference sequence). The CDR3 covers 17 residues. Germline trimming cut 0 bases from V and 8 bases from J; bases unmatched to any gene: 10. The full variable domain, completed using reference TRBV30 and TRBJ2-1, is SQTIHQWPATLVQPVGSPLSLECTVEGTSNPNLYWYRQAAGRGLQLLFYSVGIGQISSEVPQNLSASRPQDRQFILSSKKLLLSDSGFYLCAWSVAGTSGIGDEQFFGPGTRLTVL.

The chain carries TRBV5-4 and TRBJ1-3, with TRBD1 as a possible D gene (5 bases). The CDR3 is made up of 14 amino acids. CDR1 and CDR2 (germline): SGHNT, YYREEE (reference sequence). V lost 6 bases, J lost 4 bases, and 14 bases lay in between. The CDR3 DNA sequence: TGTGCCAGCAACGTCAGGGATTCGGGAAACACCATATATTTT. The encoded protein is CASNVRDSGNTIYF.

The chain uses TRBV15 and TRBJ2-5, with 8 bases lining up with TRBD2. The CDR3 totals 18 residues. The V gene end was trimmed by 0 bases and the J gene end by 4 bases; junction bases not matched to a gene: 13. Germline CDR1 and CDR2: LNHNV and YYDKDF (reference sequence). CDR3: CATSRDGSTGGKIETQYF. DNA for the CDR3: TGTGCCACCAGCAGAGATGGGTCTACGGGAGGGAAAATAGAGACCCAGTACTTC. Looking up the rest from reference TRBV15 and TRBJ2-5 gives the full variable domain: DAMVIQNPRYQVTQFGKPVTLSCSQTLNHNVMYWYQQKSSQAPKLLFHYYDKDFNNEADTPDNFQSRRPNTSFCFLDIRSPGLGDTAMYLCATSRDGSTGGKIETQYFGPGTRLLVL.

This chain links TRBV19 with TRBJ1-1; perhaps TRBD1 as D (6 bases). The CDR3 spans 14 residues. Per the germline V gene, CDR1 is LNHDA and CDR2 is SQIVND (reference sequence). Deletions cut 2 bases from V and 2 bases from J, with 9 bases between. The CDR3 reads CASSIRGINTEAFF. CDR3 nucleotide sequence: TGTGCCAGTAGTATAAGGGGGATTAACACTGAAGCTTTCTTT.

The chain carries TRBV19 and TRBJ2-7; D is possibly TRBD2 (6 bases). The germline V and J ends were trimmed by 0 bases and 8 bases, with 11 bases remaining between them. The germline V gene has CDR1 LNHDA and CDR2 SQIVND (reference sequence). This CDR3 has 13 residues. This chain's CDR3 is CASSIDGLAKQYF. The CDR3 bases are TGTGCCAGTAGTATAGATGGGCTAGCGAAGCAGTACTTC.

CDR3 loop: CASSQLAGVETQYF. CDR3 bases: TGTGCCAGCAGCCAACTAGCGGGAGTCGAGACCCAGTACTTC. This chain connects TRBV14 to TRBJ2-5, with 10 bases that match TRBD2. Trimming took 2 bases from V and 5 from J; bases not matched to a gene: 2. This CDR3 region has 14 residues. Per germline, CDR1 SGHDN and CDR2 FVKESK.

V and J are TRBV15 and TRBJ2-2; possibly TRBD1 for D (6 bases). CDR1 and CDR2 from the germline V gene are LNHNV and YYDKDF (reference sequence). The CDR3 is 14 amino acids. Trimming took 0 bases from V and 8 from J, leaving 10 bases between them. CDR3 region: CATSRDTGPGELFF. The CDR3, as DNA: TGTGCCACCAGCAGAGATACAGGGCCAGGGGAGCTGTTTTTT.

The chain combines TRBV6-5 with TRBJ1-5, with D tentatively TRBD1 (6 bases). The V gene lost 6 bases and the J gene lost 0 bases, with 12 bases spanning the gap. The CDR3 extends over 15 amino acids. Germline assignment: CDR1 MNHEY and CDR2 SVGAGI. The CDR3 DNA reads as TGTGCCAGCAGCATTGGACAGTATAGCAATCAGCCCCAGCATTTT. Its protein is CASSIGQYSNQPQHF.

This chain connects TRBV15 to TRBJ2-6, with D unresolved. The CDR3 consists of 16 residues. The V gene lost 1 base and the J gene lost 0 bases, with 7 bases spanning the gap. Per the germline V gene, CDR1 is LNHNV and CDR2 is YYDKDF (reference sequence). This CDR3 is CATSRVVNSGANVLTF. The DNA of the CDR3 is TGTGCCACCAGCAGAGTAGTGAACTCTGGGGCCAACGTCCTGACTTTC.

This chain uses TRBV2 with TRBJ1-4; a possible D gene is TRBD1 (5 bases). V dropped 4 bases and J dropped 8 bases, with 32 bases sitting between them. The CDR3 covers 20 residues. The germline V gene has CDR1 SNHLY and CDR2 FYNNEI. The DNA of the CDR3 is TGTGCCAGCAGTGTATCTATACCTATGGGGGGTTTACGAGATCTCGAAAAACTGTTTTTT. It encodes CASSVSIPMGGLRDLEKLFF.

The CDR3 reads CASSQATGGVEKLFF. CDR3 sequence (DNA): TGTGCCAGCAGCCAAGCGACAGGGGGCGTCGAAAAACTGTTTTTT. The J gene is TRBJ1-4, the V gene TRBV7-9; 10 nucleotides match TRBD1. The ends lost 5 bases at V and 8 bases at J; junction bases unmatched: 8. CDR3 length: 15 residues. Germline CDR1 and CDR2: SEHNR and FQNEAQ (reference sequence).

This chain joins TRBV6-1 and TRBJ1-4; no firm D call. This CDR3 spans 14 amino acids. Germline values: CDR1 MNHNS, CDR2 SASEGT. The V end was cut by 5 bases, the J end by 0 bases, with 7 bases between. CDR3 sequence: CASSIGATNEKLFF. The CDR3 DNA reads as TGTGCCAGCAGTATCGGAGCAACTAATGAAAAACTGTTTTTT.

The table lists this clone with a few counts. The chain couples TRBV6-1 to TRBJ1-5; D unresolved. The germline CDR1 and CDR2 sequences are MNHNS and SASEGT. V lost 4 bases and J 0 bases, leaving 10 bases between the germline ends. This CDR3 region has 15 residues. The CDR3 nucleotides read TGTGCCAGCAGTGTAGAGCGGTATAGCAATCAGCCCCAGCATTTT. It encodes CASSVERYSNQPQHF.

DNA for the CDR3: TGCGCCAGCAGCTTGGCCCCGGGGACAGGGGAGGCCTACGAGCAGTACTTC. It is translated as CASSLAPGTGEAYEQYF. This sequence joins TRBV5-1 and TRBJ2-7; 10 bases align to TRBD1. The germline V gene has CDR1 SGHRS and CDR2 YFSETQ. The trim removed 0 bases at V and 2 bases at J, leaving 8 bases unmatched. This CDR3 has 17 residues.